This TCR beta chain was observed in a study of blood T cell repertoires in COVID-19. Study-level information: The cDNA or gDNA used as material had been derived from T cells, B-cell-depleted T cells, or PBMCs.

This CDR3 has 14 residues. Looked up from germline, CDR1 is SEHNR and CDR2 is FQNEAQ (reference sequence). V lost 9 bases, J lost 9 bases, and 15 bases stayed unmatched. The method was immunoSEQ multiplex PCR; TCRdb's version includes in-frame clones alone and lacks a portion of them. The data hold under 450,000 clones, with roughly 80% observed a single time. The V gene is TRBV7-9, the J gene TRBJ1-1; 8 bases match TRBD1. This TCR was sampled from a human donor with acute or convalescent COVID-19. The donor label of this sample is uncertain. Source material: peripheral blood. The CDR3 region is CASSLPGQGSKAFF. CDR3 coding DNA: TGTGCCAGTTCTCTCCCCGGACAGGGTAGTAAAGCTTTCTTT.